A single sample gave rise to the 18 T cell receptor beta chains below, sequenced in a study of shared clonotypes between healthy human individuals. The protocol was immunoSEQ multiplex PCR, while the TCRdb copy is restricted to in-frame clones and leaves out a portion. Here the sample spans fewer than 650,000 clones, around 77% being singletons. Sequenced sample: PBMCs. Source of these receptors: a woman aged 40 to 50 in good health. Some clones in this sample may be carry-over from other donors' samples.

The chain is built from TRBV30 and TRBJ1-3, with D hard to call. Trimming cost V 5 bases and J 6 bases, with 5 bases left between them. The CDR3 is 10 amino acids. CDR1 and CDR2 from the germline V gene are GTSNPN and SVGIG (reference sequence). The CDR3 nucleotides read TGTGCCTGGCAGGCAAACACCATATATTTT. This codes for CAWQANTIYF.

This clone was picked up a small number of times. This chain connects TRBV6-6 to TRBJ2-2; the D gene is possibly TRBD1 (5 bases). The CDR3 spans 14 residues. Trimming removed 5 bases at V and 1 base at J, with 8 bases between. Germline V CDR1 and CDR2: MNHNY, SVGAGI (reference sequence). CDR3 in amino acids: CASSPGLNTGELFF. The CDR3 DNA follows: TGTGCCAGCAGTCCAGGGTTGAACACCGGGGAGCTGTTTTTT.

A single count supports this clone. This chain uses TRBV7-2 with TRBJ1-1; 10 nucleotides match TRBD1. The CDR3 is 13 residues long. From germline, CDR1 is SGHTA and CDR2 FQGNSA. J lost 10 bases, V lost 5 bases, and 7 bases had no gene match. This CDR3 reads CASSIDRGPPAFF. The CDR3 region has the DNA TGTGCCAGCAGCATCGACAGGGGGCCCCCAGCTTTCTTT.

The chain is built from TRBV5-1 and TRBJ2-7; 7 bases line up with TRBD1. After removal of 2 bases from V and 2 bases from J, the junction contained 1 base not matched to a gene. CDR3 length: 13 amino acids. Germline V CDR1 and CDR2: SGHRS, YFSETQ. The CDR3 spells CASSFTGAYEQYF. The CDR3 DNA follows: TGCGCCAGCAGCTTTACAGGGGCCTACGAGCAGTACTTC. The variable domain in full, completed from reference TRBV5-1 and TRBJ2-7, reads KAGVTQTPRYLIKTRGQQVTLSCSPISGHRSVSWYQQTPGQGLQFLFEYFSETQRNKGNFPGRFSGRQFSNSRSEMNVSTLELGDSALYLCASSFTGAYEQYFGPGTRLTVT.

This clone was counted a single time. This CDR3 is CASSLSDRGLETQYF. The CDR3 DNA follows: TGTGCCAGCAGTTTATCGGACAGGGGGCTGGAGACCCAGTACTTC. This chain uses TRBV27 with TRBJ2-5, with TRBD1 matching over 11 bases. Germline CDR1 MNHEY, CDR2 SMNVEV (reference sequence). This CDR3 is 15 amino acids long. V was clipped by 0 bases and J by 5 bases; unmatched bases: 2.

The rearrangement uses TRBV5-1 and TRBJ1-5; D is possibly TRBD1 (5 bases). The germline gives CDR1 SGHRS, CDR2 YFSETQ. The CDR3 is 15 residues long. The V end was cut by 0 bases, the J end by 1 base, with 8 bases between. The CDR3 region has the DNA TGCGCCAGCAGCTTGGGGGACCCCAGCAATCAGCCCCAGCATTTT. This sequence encodes CASSLGDPSNQPQHF.

The chain employs TRBV10-2 and TRBJ2-2; D is possibly TRBD2 (5 bases). The CDR3 extends over 13 amino acids. V lost 5 bases to trimming and J lost 8 bases, with 12 bases between them. Germline V gene lookup returns CDR1 WSHSY and CDR2 SAAADI. This chain's CDR3 is CASSTTGTGELFF. CDR3 nucleotide sequence: TGCGCCAGCAGTACGACGGGAACAGGGGAGCTGTTTTTT.

The CDR3 region is CASSRIAGATDTQYF. CDR3 DNA sequence: TGTGCCAGCAGTAGAATAGCGGGAGCCACAGATACGCAGTATTTT. The J gene is TRBJ2-3, the V gene TRBV4-2, with 9 bases lining up with TRBD2. The length of the CDR3 is 15 residues. The germline V gene encodes CDR1 LGHNA and CDR2 YNFKEQ. The J segment lost 2 bases and the V segment lost 6 bases, leaving 6 bases of the junction unmatched.

This clone has more than one count but fewer than ten. Other DNA sequences from this sample encode an identical CDR3 as well. This chain connects TRBV6-5 to TRBJ1-1, with D possibly TRBD1 on 6 matching bases. Trimming pared 6 bases from V and 7 bases from J, leaving 12 bases between. Germline V CDR1 and CDR2: MNHEY, SVGAGI. The CDR3 consists of 12 residues. This CDR3 is CASSSGQSEAFF. CDR3 nucleotides: TGTGCCAGCAGCTCGGGACAAAGTGAAGCTTTCTTT.

Many counts were recorded for this clone. The V call is TRBV4-3, the J call TRBJ1-5; no clear D. V was cut by 0 bases and J by 10 bases, with 10 bases left in between. Germline V gene lookup returns CDR1 LGHNA and CDR2 YSLEER. The CDR3 has 13 amino acids. This chain's CDR3 is CASSQEAGNPQHF. The CDR3 nucleotides read TGCGCCAGCAGCCAAGAAGCGGGAAACCCCCAGCATTTT.

The chain joins TRBV11-2 to TRBJ2-5; a possible D gene is TRBD2 (6 bases). The DNA matches TRBJ2-7 better at its end, which makes the J call doubtful. Germline CDR1 and CDR2: SGHAT and FQNNGV. This CDR3 region has 14 residues. CDR3 DNA sequence: TGTGCCAGCAGCCCCCTCGGGGGTTCCTACGAGCAGTACTTC. Its protein product is CASSPLGGSYEQYF.

The chain employs TRBV18 and TRBJ2-1; 8 bases are a match to TRBD1. V gave up 4 bases and J gave up 9 bases; unmatched junction bases: 5. The CDR3 is made up of 13 amino acids. Germline-derived CDR1 and CDR2 are KGHSH and LQKENI. Here the CDR3 DNA reads TGTGCCAGCTCACAGACAGGGGATGGTGAGCAGTTCTTC. It specifies CASSQTGDGEQFF. Full variable domain (outside the CDR3, taken from reference TRBV18 and TRBJ2-1): NAGVMQNPRHLVRRRGQEARLRCSPMKGHSHVYWYRQLPEEGLKFMVYLQKENIIDESGMPKERFSAEFPKEGPSILRIQQVVRGDSAAYFCASSQTGDGEQFFGPGTRLTVL.

V gene TRBV18 combines with J gene TRBJ1-2, with TRBD1 matching over 9 bases. This CDR3 contains 15 residues. The germline CDR1 and CDR2 sequences are KGHSH and LQKENI. V lost 6 bases, J lost 4 bases, and 9 bases stayed unmatched. The CDR3 sequence: CASSNSGTGTYGYTF. The CDR3 nucleotides are TGTGCCAGCTCGAATTCCGGGACAGGGACCTATGGCTACACCTTC.

V and J are TRBV23-1 and TRBJ1-2; D call uncertain. Being an ORF, TRBV23-1 has a function that is uncertain. CDR3 length: 14 amino acids. Between the trimmed V and J ends, which lost 6 bases and 7 bases, there was a span of 18 bases. CDR3 bases: TGCGCCAGCAGCCTGGCTTTGCGTCGGGGTGGCTACACCTTC. Protein product: CASSLALRRGGYTF.

The chain uses TRBV11-3 and TRBJ1-1, with a weak D call TRBD1 (5 bases). Germline values: CDR1 SGHNT, CDR2 YENEEA. Trimming pared 5 bases from V and 9 bases from J, leaving 16 bases between. The CDR3 is 13 amino acids. The CDR3 DNA follows: TGTGCCAGCAGCCGAGACCAGGGTAGTAAAGCTTTCTTT. Translation: CASSRDQGSKAFF.

The V gene is TRBV9, the J gene TRBJ1-1; D may be TRBD1 (6 bases). The V and J ends lost 0 bases and 5 bases respectively, with 14 bases between them. This CDR3 comprises 15 residues. Germline V gene sequence: CDR1 SGDLS, CDR2 YYNGEE. The DNA of the CDR3 is TGTGCCAGCAGCGTAGGACACAGGGACGGGACTGAAGCTTTCTTT. Protein product: CASSVGHRDGTEAFF.

V usage is TRBV30 and J usage is TRBJ1-1; tentatively, D is TRBD1 (6 bases). The length of the CDR3 is 12 residues. Per germline, CDR1 GTSNPN and CDR2 SVGIG (reference sequence). Between the trimmed V and J ends, which lost 2 bases and 8 bases, there was a span of 12 bases. CDR3 nucleotide sequence: TGTGCCTGGAGTTCCGGGGGCGGGGAAGCTTTCTTT. It is translated as CAWSSGGGEAFF.

The chain recombines TRBV5-4 with TRBJ2-2; the D gene is possibly TRBD1 (6 bases). This CDR3 contains 16 residues. Germline-derived CDR1 and CDR2 are SGHNT and YYREEE (reference sequence). Trimming stripped 1 base from V and 1 base from J, with 11 bases between. In DNA, the CDR3 is TGTGCCAGCAGCTTGCCCGGACAGCAGAACACCGGGGAGCTGTTTTTT. Protein product: CASSLPGQQNTGELFF. The whole variable domain, filled in from reference TRBV5-4 and TRBJ2-2, reads ETGVTQSPTHLIKTRGQQVTLRCSSQSGHNTVSWYQQALGQGPQFIFQYYREEENGRGNFPPRFSGLQFPNYSSELNVNALELDDSALYLCASSLPGQQNTGELFFGEGSRLTVL.